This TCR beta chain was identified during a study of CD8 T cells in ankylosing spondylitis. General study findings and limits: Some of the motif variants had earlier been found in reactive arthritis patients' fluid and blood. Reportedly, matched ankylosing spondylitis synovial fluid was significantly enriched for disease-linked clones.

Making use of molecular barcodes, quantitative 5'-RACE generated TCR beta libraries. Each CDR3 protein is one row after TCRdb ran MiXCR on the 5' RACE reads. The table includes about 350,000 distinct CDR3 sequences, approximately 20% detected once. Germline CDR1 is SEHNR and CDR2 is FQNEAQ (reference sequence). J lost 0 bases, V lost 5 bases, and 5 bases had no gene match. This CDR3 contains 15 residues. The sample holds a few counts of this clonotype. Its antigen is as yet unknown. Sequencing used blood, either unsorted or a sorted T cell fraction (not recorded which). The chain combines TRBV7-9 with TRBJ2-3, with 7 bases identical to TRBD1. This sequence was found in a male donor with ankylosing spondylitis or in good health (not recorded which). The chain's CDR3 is CASSPADRSTDTQYF. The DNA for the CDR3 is TGTGCCAGCAGCCCCGCGGACAGGAGCACAGATACGCAGTATTTT.